Given below is one TCR beta chain in context. Its antigen remains unidentified. Repertoires were generated with immunoSEQ multiplex PCR, while TCRdb's copy carries only in-frame clones and drops some. The sample records around 120,000 clones, about 92% being singletons. The sample is drawn from a study of T cell responses to AZD1222 COVID-19 vaccine. Regarding the study as a whole: A mostly white British donor set with more females was recruited, and clonal diversity was possibly underestimated.

V was shortened by 2 bases and J by 2 bases, with 11 bases between the two germline ends. From germline, CDR1 is SGHRS and CDR2 YFSETQ. CDR3 length: 15 residues. This clonotype originated in an adult in good health. This sequence joins TRBV5-1 and TRBJ2-1; D may be TRBD1 (6 bases). Here the sequenced sample was peripheral blood, taken on day 0 of AZD1222 vaccination. CDR3 bases: TGCGCCAGCAGCTTTGGGGACACTCCCTACAATGAGCAGTTCTTC. Amino acids: CASSFGDTPYNEQFF. The variable domain in full, with the rest retrieved from reference TRBV5-1 and TRBJ2-1, is KAGVTQTPRYLIKTRGQQVTLSCSPISGHRSVSWYQQTPGQGLQFLFEYFSETQRNKGNFPGRFSGRQFSNSRSEMNVSTLELGDSALYLCASSFGDTPYNEQFFGPGTRLTVL.